This T cell receptor beta chain was profiled in a study of molecular identifiers for immune sequencing clone quantification. Listed TCR primers, together with previously described methods, were used for the bulk TCR libraries. TCRdb used MiXCR to reprocess the PCR reads, holding one entry per CDR3 protein. Of some 100,000 distinct CDR3 sequences listed, 35% to 40% are singletons. There are 13 residues in the CDR3. Germline values: CDR1 MNHEY, CDR2 SVGEGT. V lost 5 bases and J lost 6, with 10 bases in between. Naive CD8 T cells underwent sorting with the CD8+CD4-CCR7+CD45RA+ definition. Notes on this clonotype: Its matching antigen is unknown.

Study conclusions and caveats: Identical TCR molecules can share a barcode, and this sharing could underestimate highly expanded clone sizes. In naive cells, clones above 20 RNA copies held under 1% of molecules, whereas in effector cells they held over 97%.

The sequence was obtained from a human donor in good health. Some libraries in this study had Jurkat cell RNA spiked in. The chain employs TRBV6-2 or TRBV6-3 and TRBJ2-2; the D is unclear. Sequencing was carried out using naive CD8+ T cells from blood, with Jurkat cell RNA spiked in. Noted subset: FACS-sorted CD8+CD4-CCR7+CD45RA+ naive T cells. CDR3 nucleotide sequence: TGTGCCAGCAGTACCCACATCGCCGGGGAGCTGTTTTTT. Amino acids: CASSTHIAGELFF.